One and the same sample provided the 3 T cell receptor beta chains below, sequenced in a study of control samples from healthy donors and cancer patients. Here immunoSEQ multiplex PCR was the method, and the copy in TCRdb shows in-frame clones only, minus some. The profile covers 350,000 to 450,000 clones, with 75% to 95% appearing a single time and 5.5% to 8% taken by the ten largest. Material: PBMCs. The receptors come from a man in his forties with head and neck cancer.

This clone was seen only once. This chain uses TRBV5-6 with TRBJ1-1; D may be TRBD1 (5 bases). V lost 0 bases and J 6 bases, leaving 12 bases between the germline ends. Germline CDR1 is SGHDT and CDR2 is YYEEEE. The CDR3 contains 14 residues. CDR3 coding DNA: TGTGCCAGCAGCTTGGGAGGGGCTAGCGCTGAAGCTTTCTTT. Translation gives CASSLGGASAEAFF. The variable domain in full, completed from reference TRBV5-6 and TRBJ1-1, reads DAGVTQSPTHLIKTRGQQVTLRCSPKSGHDTVSWYQQALGQGPQFIFQYYEEEERQRGNFPDRFSGHQFPNYSSELNVNALLLGDSALYLCASSLGGASAEAFFGQGTRLTVV.

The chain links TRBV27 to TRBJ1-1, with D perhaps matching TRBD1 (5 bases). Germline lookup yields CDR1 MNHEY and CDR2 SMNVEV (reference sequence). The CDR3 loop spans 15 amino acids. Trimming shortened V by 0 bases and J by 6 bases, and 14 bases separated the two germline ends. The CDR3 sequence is CASSLSKRGASEAFF. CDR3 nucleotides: TGTGCCAGCAGTTTATCGAAAAGGGGCGCGTCTGAAGCTTTCTTT.

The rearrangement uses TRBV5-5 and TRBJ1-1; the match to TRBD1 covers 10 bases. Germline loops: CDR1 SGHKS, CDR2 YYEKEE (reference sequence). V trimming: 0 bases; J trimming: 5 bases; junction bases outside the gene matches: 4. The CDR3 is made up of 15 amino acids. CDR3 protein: CASSLAGTGVTEAFF. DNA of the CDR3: TGTGCCAGCAGCTTGGCCGGGACAGGGGTGACTGAAGCTTTCTTT.